A selection of T cell receptor beta chains follows, all from one sample in a study of identical twins. TCRdb itself ran the 5' RACE reads through MiXCR, one entry per CDR3 protein. The table has some 630,000 distinct CDR3 sequences, about 7% seen once. These data also formed part of another study, on yellow fever vaccine responses in identical twins.

Sequencing used PBMCs. The receptor set was obtained from a woman under 30 in good health. CDR3s include the opening cysteine and the closing phenylalanine or tryptophan. The D gene is left open where the match is weak. The size field is filled for only some rows; it gives once, few, many or a size class.

j_call,clone_size,v_call,d_call,cdr3_nt,cdr3_aa
TRBJ2-3,many,TRBV27,-,TGTGCCAGCGGGTACACAGATACGCAGTATTTT,CASGYTDTQYF
TRBJ1-1,-,TRBV21-1,-,TGTGCCAGCAGCAAAGGGGACAGGGTCGTGGTGAACACTGAAGCTTTCTTT,CASSKGDRVVVNTEAFF
TRBJ2-1,many,TRBV12-3/TRBV12-4,-,TGTGCCAGCAGTTTAGGCGGCAGTGCCAATGAGCAGTTCTTC,CASSLGGSANEQFF
TRBJ2-7,few,TRBV20-1,TRBD2,TGCAGTGTTGGCGGGGGTTCGTCCGAGCAGTACTTC,CSVGGGSSEQYF
TRBJ2-1,-,TRBV5-5,TRBD2,TGTGCCAGCAGCTTGGACGTTGGGTTTAGCGGGATGGGTGAGCAGTTCTTC,CASSLDVGFSGMGEQFF
TRBJ1-5,many,TRBV12-3/TRBV12-4,-,TGTGCCAGCAGCCCAATTGGCAATCAGCCCCAGCATTTT,CASSPIGNQPQHF
TRBJ1-1,many,TRBV29-1,-,TGCAGCGTTGCCAGGAACACTGAAGCTTTCTTT,CSVARNTEAFF
TRBJ2-1,few,TRBV20-1,TRBD1,TGCAGTGCCAAAGGGATACAGCGGACAGGAATATTAGATGAGCAGTTCTTC,CSAKGIQRTGILDEQFF
TRBJ2-1,many,TRBV6-1,TRBD1,TGTGCCAGCAGTACACAGGGGGCGCGGAATGAGCAGTTCTTC,CASSTQGARNEQFF
TRBJ2-5,-,TRBV29-1,TRBD2,TGCAGCGCCCACCGGGGGGGGCGGCCCGGAGAGACCCAGTACTTC,CSAHRGGRPGETQYF
TRBJ2-2,few,TRBV12-3/TRBV12-4,TRBD2,TGTGCCAGCAGATCCCCTAGCGGGAGGGGTACCGGGGAGCTGTTTTTT,CASRSPSGRGTGELFF
TRBJ2-3,many,TRBV5-8,TRBD2,TGTGCCAGCAGTCTGGGACTAGCGGGGGACACAGATACGCAGTATTTT,CASSLGLAGDTDTQYF
TRBJ1-1,many,TRBV3-1,-,TGTGCCAGCAGCCAAGGGGAGGGTTTTAGCTACACTGAAGCTTTCTTT,CASSQGEGFSYTEAFF
TRBJ2-3,-,TRBV29-1,TRBD1,TGCAGCGAAGCCCAGGGGGCATCCACAGATACGCAGTATTTT,CSEAQGASTDTQYF
TRBJ2-7,-,TRBV9,-,TGTGCCAGCAGCGCTTATTCCGGGACGACTTACGAGCAGTACTTC,CASSAYSGTTYEQYF
TRBJ2-1,-,TRBV12-3/TRBV12-4,-,TGTGCCAGCAGTTGGAATGGTTTTGAGCAGTTCTTC,CASSWNGFEQFF
TRBJ2-1,-,TRBV7-9,-,TGTGCCAGCAGCTTAGTCTTGGGAGGCGGTTACAATGAGCAGTTCTTC,CASSLVLGGGYNEQFF
TRBJ2-3,-,TRBV7-8,-,TGTGCCAGCAGCTCTGTCCTCCTTACGCAGTATTTT,CASSSVLLTQYF
TRBJ2-1,many,TRBV5-1,TRBD1,TGCGCCAGCAGCCTTATGCCGGGGACAGGACGCGGTGAGCAGTTCTTC,CASSLMPGTGRGEQFF
TRBJ2-2,few,TRBV20-1,-,TGCAGTGTTCTCCCGACTGACCTAGGCACCGGGGAGCTGTTTTTT,CSVLPTDLGTGELFF
TRBJ2-7,few,TRBV14,TRBD2,TGTGCCAGCAGCCAAGGGCGGGAGGGCGGCTACGAGCAGTACTTC,CASSQGREGGYEQYF
TRBJ2-2,-,TRBV5-5,TRBD2,TGTGCCAGCAGCTTGGGGGCTAGCGGGAGCACCGGGGAGCTGTTTTTT,CASSLGASGSTGELFF
TRBJ1-3,-,TRBV12-3/TRBV12-4,-,TGTGCCAGCAGTCCCCCAGGGCACTCTGGAAACACCATATATTTT,CASSPPGHSGNTIYF
TRBJ1-6,many,TRBV6-1,-,TGTGCCAGCAGTCTTTATTCACCCCTCCACTTT,CASSLYSPLHF
TRBJ1-1,many,TRBV12-3/TRBV12-4,-,TGTGCCAGCAGCTTCTTGCAAGGTACCACTGAAGCTTTCTTT,CASSFLQGTTEAFF
TRBJ2-3,-,TRBV11-2,-,TGTGCCAGCAGCCCGACGGTGGGAGATACGCAGTATTTT,CASSPTVGDTQYF
TRBJ2-1,few,TRBV29-1,-,TGCAGCGTTCGGGTCCTCGATGGCAATGAGCAGTTCTTC,CSVRVLDGNEQFF
TRBJ1-4,-,TRBV5-1,-,TGCGCCAGCAGCGTCCGGGGGGATGAAAAACTGTTTTTT,CASSVRGDEKLFF
TRBJ2-1,many,TRBV2,-,TGTGCCAGCACTCCCGCCATCGCCTACAATGAGCAGTTCTTC,CASTPAIAYNEQFF
TRBJ2-6,few,TRBV20-1,TRBD1,TGTGGGACAGGGGGCTCCGGGGCCAACGTCCTGACTTTC,CGTGGSGANVLTF
TRBJ2-3,-,TRBV11-2,TRBD2,TGTGCCAGCAGCTCCCGTCCAGGATCGGGGGGGAACACAGATACGCAGTATTTT,CASSSRPGSGGNTDTQYF
TRBJ2-4,-,TRBV9,TRBD2,TGTGCCAGCAGCCCCCGGACTAGCGGGGGGGCTGGCAAAAACATTCAGTACTTC,CASSPRTSGGAGKNIQYF
TRBJ1-5,-,TRBV25-1,TRBD1,TGTGCCAGCAGCCATACAGGGGGGCAACAGCCCCAGCATTTT,CASSHTGGQQPQHF
TRBJ2-2,many,TRBV7-2,-,TGTGCCAGCAGCTTAGTTACCGGATTGAACACCGGGGAGCTGTTTTTT,CASSLVTGLNTGELFF
TRBJ1-5,few,TRBV7-2,TRBD1,TGTGCCAGCAGCGATGGGGACCCTCACCGCCGGGACAGGGGTTTGAGAAGCAATCAGCCCCAGCATTTT,CASSDGDPHRRDRGLRSNQPQHF
TRBJ2-1,-,TRBV12-3/TRBV12-4,TRBD1,TGTGCCAGCAGTCCATACCAGGGGGCAGGCTACAATGAGCAGTTCTTC,CASSPYQGAGYNEQFF
TRBJ2-7,-,TRBV18,TRBD1,TGTGCCAGCTCACGACAGGGCCGCGGGGAGCAGTACTTC,CASSRQGRGEQYF
TRBJ2-3,-,TRBV2,TRBD2,TGTGCCAGCAGTGAATTCGCGGGGGGGGGAGATACGCAGTATTTT,CASSEFAGGGDTQYF
TRBJ2-1,-,TRBV28,TRBD2,TGTGCCAGCAGTTTTGCCGCTAGCGGGGGCTGGCGTGAGCAGTTCTTC,CASSFAASGGWREQFF
TRBJ2-7,few,TRBV5-1,TRBD2,TGCGCCAGCAGCTCACTGGGCCTAGCGGGAGTGTACGAGCAGTACTTC,CASSSLGLAGVYEQYF
TRBJ2-1,few,TRBV20-1,-,TGCAGTGCTAGAGATCAGGCTAGCCCTAATGAGCAGTTCTTC,CSARDQASPNEQFF
TRBJ1-4,-,TRBV27,-,TGTGCCAGCAGTTTAAGGGGGATTGCAACTAATGAAAAACTGTTTTTT,CASSLRGIATNEKLFF
TRBJ1-1,many,TRBV12-3/TRBV12-4,-,TGTGCCAGCAGCTTACAGGAGAACACTGAAGCTTTCTTT,CASSLQENTEAFF
TRBJ2-3,many,TRBV7-2,-,TGTGCCAGCAGCTCCTGGGGGGCCGGCACAGATACGCAGTATTTT,CASSSWGAGTDTQYF
TRBJ1-2,many,TRBV10-2,TRBD1,TGCGCCAGCAGTGAGACAAGACAGGGGGGAAACTATGGCTACACCTTC,CASSETRQGGNYGYTF
TRBJ1-2,-,TRBV29-1,TRBD1,TGCAGCGTTGAAGGACAGGGGGGCTATGGCTACACCTTC,CSVEGQGGYGYTF
TRBJ2-5,few,TRBV28,TRBD2,TGTGCCAGCAGTGCAGCGGGGGGGCCAAAGAACCAAGAGACCCAGTACTTC,CASSAAGGPKNQETQYF
TRBJ2-2,many,TRBV12-3/TRBV12-4,-,TGTGCCAGCAGTTTACAGGAGGCGAAGACCGGGGAGCTGTTTTTT,CASSLQEAKTGELFF
TRBJ2-5,few,TRBV5-6,TRBD1,TGTGCCAGCAGCTTGTTGGACTCGGGACAGTACCAAGAGACCCAGTACTTC,CASSLLDSGQYQETQYF
TRBJ2-1,-,TRBV6-1,TRBD2,TGTGCCAGCAGCCTGACTAGCGGGAGTGTCGGTGAGCAGTTCTTC,CASSLTSGSVGEQFF
TRBJ2-7,few,TRBV12-3/TRBV12-4,-,TGTGCCAGCAGTTACGGGGGATACTACGAGCAGTACTTC,CASSYGGYYEQYF
TRBJ2-1,many,TRBV29-1,TRBD2,TGCAGCTTCTACCCGGGACTACAGTACAATGAGCAGTTCTTC,CSFYPGLQYNEQFF
TRBJ2-1,many,TRBV3-1,-,TGTGCCAGCAGCCAAGATGGGGGGCACAATGAGCAGTTCTTC,CASSQDGGHNEQFF
TRBJ1-5,few,TRBV4-1,-,TGCGCCAGCAGCCAAGATCGAGGGGCGGGTCAGCCCCAGCATTTT,CASSQDRGAGQPQHF
TRBJ1-4,few,TRBV2,TRBD1,TGTGCCAGCAGGACCGGGACAGATAATGAAAAACTGTTTTTT,CASRTGTDNEKLFF
TRBJ1-1,many,TRBV5-6,-,TGTGCCAGCAGCTCAACCAGGGAGCACACTGAAGCTTTCTTT,CASSSTREHTEAFF
TRBJ2-2,many,TRBV7-3,-,TGTGCCAGCAGCTTAGGGGGGCAGGACGTCGGGGAGCTGTTTTTT,CASSLGGQDVGELFF
TRBJ2-1,many,TRBV11-1,TRBD2,TGTGCCAGCAGCCGGACTAGCGGGATGGGCAATGAGCAGTTCTTC,CASSRTSGMGNEQFF
TRBJ1-1,-,TRBV7-2,-,TGTGCCAGCAGCTTAGGGGGAATAGGCACTGAAGCTTTCTTT,CASSLGGIGTEAFF